The 23 T cell receptor beta chains presented below share a single source sample, sequenced in a study of blood T cell repertoires in COVID-19. This table comes from immunoSEQ multiplex PCR, and its TCRdb copy is limited to in-frame clones, with some not included. The table shows some 130,000 clones, with 84% occurring only once. Sample: peripheral blood. Receptors originate from a young woman who had recovered from COVID-19.

This chain links TRBV12-3 or TRBV12-4 with TRBJ1-2; unclear D gene. The length of the CDR3 is 13 residues. Trimming removed 6 bases from V and 6 bases from J, with 14 bases in between. CDR3 DNA sequence: TGTGCCAGCAGCCCTTTTCTGGGCAATGGCTACACCTTC. Its protein product is CASSPFLGNGYTF.

This clone appeared a few times. V gene TRBV27 combines with J gene TRBJ2-1, with D perhaps TRBD1 (5 bases). Trimming stripped 5 bases from V and 6 bases from J, with 11 bases between. Germline CDR1 reads MNHEY; CDR2 reads SMNVEV (reference sequence). This CDR3 region has 13 residues. The CDR3 region has the DNA TGTGCCAGCAGTACTACAGGTTCCAATGAGCAGTTCTTC. This gives the protein CASSTTGSNEQFF.

The chain recombines TRBV6-5 with TRBJ1-6; TRBD1 matches at 7 bases. After removal of 7 bases from V and 5 bases from J, the junction contained 5 bases not matched to a gene. From germline, CDR1 is MNHEY and CDR2 SVGAGI. The CDR3 runs to 14 residues. DNA for the CDR3: TGTGCCAGCACCTCCGGGACAGATAATTCACCCCTCCACTTT. This codes for CASTSGTDNSPLHF.

V gene TRBV7-9 combines with J gene TRBJ2-1; D gene uncertain. This CDR3 spans 13 amino acids. Germline loops: CDR1 SEHNR, CDR2 FQNEAQ (reference sequence). The ends were cut back, 1 base at V and 6 bases at J, with 7 bases in the middle. CDR3 sequence: CASSLVLSNEQFF. The CDR3 DNA is TGTGCCAGCAGCTTAGTGCTCAGCAATGAGCAGTTCTTC.

The chain carries TRBV30 and TRBJ2-3, with 10 bases matching TRBD1. V lost 2 bases and J lost 13; bases outside the gene matches: 6. The CDR3 covers 12 residues. Germline CDR1 reads GTSNPN; CDR2 reads SVGIG (reference sequence). CDR3 DNA: TGTGCCTGGAGTCGGGGGACAGGGGATGAGTATTTT. The encoded protein is CAWSRGTGDEYF.

The chain couples TRBV29-1 to TRBJ2-1; D is undetermined. This CDR3 contains 12 residues. The V gene's germline CDR1 is SQVTM and CDR2 ANQGSEA. The CDR3 DNA follows: TGCTACGCAGGTCTCTCCTACAATGAGCAGTTCTTC. Its translation: CYAGLSYNEQFF.

The chain couples TRBV27 to TRBJ1-5; 8 positions match TRBD1. The ends lost 3 bases at V and 7 bases at J; junction bases unmatched: 11. The CDR3 runs to 16 residues. Germline lookup yields CDR1 MNHEY and CDR2 SMNVEV (reference sequence). The CDR3 DNA sequence: TGTGCCAGCAGTTTCTACCTTCAGGGGGCTGGACAGCCCCAGCATTTT. Its translation is CASSFYLQGAGQPQHF.

The chain links TRBV6-5 to TRBJ1-4; D is perhaps TRBD1 (6 bases). The CDR3 is 14 residues long. V was clipped by 6 bases and J by 7 bases, with 15 bases between them. Germline lookup yields CDR1 MNHEY and CDR2 SVGAGI. CDR3 sequence: CASSPQGGSEKLFF. The DNA for the CDR3 is TGTGCCAGCAGCCCACAGGGTGGCAGTGAAAAACTGTTTTTT.

The chain joins TRBV12-3 or TRBV12-4 to TRBJ1-3; D gene unclear. V was shortened by 5 bases and J by 2 bases, with 4 bases between the two germline ends. This CDR3 is 12 amino acids long. For the CDR3, the DNA is TGTGCCAGCAGTCCCGCTGGAAACACCATATATTTT. This translates into CASSPAGNTIYF.

J is TRBJ2-2 and V is TRBV12-5, with TRBD1 matching over 8 bases. The CDR3 sequence is 18 residues long. The junction had 9 bases not matched to a gene; V was cut back by 2 bases and J by 1 base. Per the germline V gene, CDR1 is LGHNT and CDR2 is FRNRAP. The CDR3 protein is CASGLRMTGEKNTGELFF. DNA for the CDR3: TGTGCTAGTGGTTTGAGAATGACAGGGGAAAAGAACACCGGGGAGCTGTTTTTT.

The V and J genes are TRBV10-3 and TRBJ1-2; the D gene is possibly TRBD1 (6 bases). Germline CDR1 and CDR2: ENHRY and SYGVKD. The CDR3 length is 12 residues. The V end lost 3 bases, the J end lost 4 bases, and 6 bases lay between the germline ends. CDR3 amino acids: CAISDRGYGYTF. The CDR3 DNA is TGTGCCATCAGTGACAGGGGCTATGGCTACACCTTC.

The chain joins TRBV29-1 to TRBJ1-1, with a weak D call TRBD1 (5 bases). The CDR3 has 11 amino acids. The germline V gene has CDR1 SQVTM and CDR2 ANQGSEA. V was trimmed by 6 bases and J by 6 bases, leaving 11 bases between them. The CDR3 reads CSVSDSAEAFF. The CDR3 nucleotides are TGCAGCGTCTCCGACAGCGCTGAAGCTTTCTTT. Looking up the rest from reference TRBV29-1 and TRBJ1-1 gives the full variable domain: SAVISQKPSRDICQRGTSLTIQCQVDSQVTMMFWYRQQPGQSLTLIATANQGSEATYESGFVIDKFPISRPNLTFSTLTVSNMSPEDSSIYLCSVSDSAEAFFGQGTRLTVV.

The chain has TRBV5-4 and TRBJ2-1; 10 positions match TRBD1. Germline values: CDR1 SGHNT, CDR2 YYREEE (reference sequence). Unmatched junction bases numbered 9, after V lost 4 bases and J lost 8 bases. This CDR3 region has 15 residues. The DNA of the CDR3 is TGTGCCAGCAGCGTGGGACAGGGGCAGGGGGATGAGCAGTTCTTC. Its protein product is CASSVGQGQGDEQFF.

The chain is built from TRBV4-2 and TRBJ2-1; 9 bases are a match to TRBD1. Germline V gene sequence: CDR1 LGHNA, CDR2 YNFKEQ. CDR3 length: 17 amino acids. V lost 2 bases to trimming and J lost 7 bases; unmatched junction nucleotides: 12. Here the CDR3 DNA reads TGTGCCAGCAGCCAAATAATAACAGGGGGCGGAAGGAATGAGCAGTTCTTC. Its protein product is CASSQIITGGGRNEQFF.

The chain carries TRBV18 and TRBJ1-1; tentatively, D is TRBD1 (5 bases). V gave up 2 bases and J gave up 1 base, with 11 bases separating them. CDR3 size: 15 residues. Germline V gene lookup returns CDR1 KGHSH and CDR2 LQKENI. The CDR3 sequence is CASSPYGGGNTEAFF. CDR3 bases: TGTGCCAGCTCACCATACGGGGGAGGGAACACTGAAGCTTTCTTT.

This clone was observed a single time. The V gene is TRBV5-1, the J gene TRBJ2-2, with 16 bases lining up with TRBD2. The V segment lost 2 bases and the J segment 3 bases; nucleotides outside the gene matches: 4. This CDR3 spans 18 amino acids. In germline, CDR1 is SGHRS, CDR2 YFSETQ. This CDR3 reads CASSFGTSGRAYTGELFF. The CDR3 DNA reads as TGCGCCAGCAGCTTCGGGACTAGCGGGAGGGCCTACACCGGGGAGCTGTTTTTT.

This chain uses TRBV9 with TRBJ2-1, with D maybe TRBD2 (6 bases). The CDR3 is made up of 16 amino acids. In germline, CDR1 is SGDLS, CDR2 YYNGEE. The ends were cut back, 1 base at V and 0 bases at J, with 11 bases in the middle. The chain's CDR3 is CASSVQDGSSYNEQFF. CDR3 bases: TGTGCCAGCAGCGTACAGGACGGGAGCTCCTACAATGAGCAGTTCTTC.

This clone was detected only once. The J gene is TRBJ2-7, the V gene TRBV5-1; 16 nucleotides align to TRBD2. V lost 3 bases to trimming and J lost 2 bases; unmatched junction nucleotides: 8. Per the germline V gene, CDR1 is SGHRS and CDR2 is YFSETQ. This CDR3 is 18 amino acids long. In nucleotides, the CDR3 is TGCGCCAGCAGCTCATTCCCCGGGACTAGCGGGAGGGCCTACGAGCAGTACTTC. Translating it yields CASSSFPGTSGRAYEQYF.

The J gene is TRBJ2-6, the V gene TRBV7-9; TRBD1 matches 12 bases. Germline lookup yields CDR1 SEHNR and CDR2 FQNEAQ (reference sequence). CDR3 size: 16 residues. J was trimmed by 5 bases and V by 6 bases; bases with no gene match: 5. The CDR3 here is CASRSRDRGRANVLTF. The CDR3 DNA reads TGTGCCAGCAGGTCCCGGGACAGGGGGCGGGCCAACGTCCTGACTTTC. The full variable domain, in which reference TRBV7-9 and TRBJ2-6 provide the parts outside the CDR3, is DTGVSQNPRHKITKRGQNVTFRCDPISEHNRLYWYRQTLGQGPEFLTYFQNEAQLEKSRLLSDRFSAERPKGSFSTLEIQRTEQGDSAMYLCASRSRDRGRANVLTFGAGSRLTVL.

The chain links TRBV9 to TRBJ1-6; D remains unclear. This CDR3 contains 14 residues. The germline gives CDR1 SGDLS, CDR2 YYNGEE. V was trimmed by 3 bases and J by 10 bases, leaving 14 bases between them. DNA of the CDR3: TGTGCCAGCAGCGCCCGAACGGGGTCCTCACCCCTCCACTTT. Translated, it gives CASSARTGSSPLHF.

This chain uses TRBV9 with TRBJ2-6; a weak D match, TRBD2 (5 bases). In germline, CDR1 is SGDLS, CDR2 YYNGEE. V lost 4 bases and J 4 bases, leaving 24 bases between the germline ends. The CDR3 length is 19 residues. CDR3 DNA: TGTGCCAGCAGCCCCCCTCCGGCGGTAGGCGGGTGGGGGGCCAACGTCCTGACTTTC. It encodes CASSPPPAVGGWGANVLTF.

The chain has TRBV7-3 and TRBJ2-1; 8 bases line up with TRBD1. The CDR3 is 16 residues long. The V and J ends lost 0 bases and 4 bases, in that order; junction bases with no gene match: 5. From germline, CDR1 is SGHTA and CDR2 FQGTGA. CDR3 in amino acids: CASSLTAGGAYNEQFF. The CDR3 DNA follows: TGTGCCAGCAGCTTAACGGCAGGGGGCGCTTACAATGAGCAGTTCTTC.

The chain links TRBV5-1 to TRBJ1-2; unclear D gene. Trimming shortened V by 2 bases and J by 5 bases, and 10 bases separated the two germline ends. In germline, CDR1 is SGHRS, CDR2 YFSETQ. This CDR3 has 13 residues. The CDR3 DNA is TGCGCCAGCAGCTTTGAGAGTAGATATGGCTACACCTTC. It yields the protein CASSFESRYGYTF.